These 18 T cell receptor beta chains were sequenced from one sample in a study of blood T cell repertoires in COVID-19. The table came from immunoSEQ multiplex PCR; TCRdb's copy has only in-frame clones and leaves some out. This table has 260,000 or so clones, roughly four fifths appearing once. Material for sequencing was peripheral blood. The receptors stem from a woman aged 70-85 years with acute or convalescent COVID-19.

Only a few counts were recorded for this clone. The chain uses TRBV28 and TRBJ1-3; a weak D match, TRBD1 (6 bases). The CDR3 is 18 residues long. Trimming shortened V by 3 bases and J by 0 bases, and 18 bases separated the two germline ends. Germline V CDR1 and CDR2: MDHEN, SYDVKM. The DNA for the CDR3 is TGTGCCAGCAGTTTTGCCCAGGGGCCTCACGTCTCTGGAAACACCATATATTTT. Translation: CASSFAQGPHVSGNTIYF.

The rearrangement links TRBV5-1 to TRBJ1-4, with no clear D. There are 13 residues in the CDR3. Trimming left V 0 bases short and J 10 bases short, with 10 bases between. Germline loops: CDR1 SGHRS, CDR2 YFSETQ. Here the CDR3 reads CASSLAGEGKLFF. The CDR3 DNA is TGCGCCAGCAGCTTGGCCGGGGAGGGAAAACTGTTTTTT.

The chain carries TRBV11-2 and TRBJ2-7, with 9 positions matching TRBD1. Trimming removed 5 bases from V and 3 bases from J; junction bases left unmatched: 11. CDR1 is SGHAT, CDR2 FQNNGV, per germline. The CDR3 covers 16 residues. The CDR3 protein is CASSLTGTGFIYEQYF. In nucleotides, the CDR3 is TGTGCCAGCAGCCTTACCGGGACAGGGTTCATCTACGAGCAGTACTTC.

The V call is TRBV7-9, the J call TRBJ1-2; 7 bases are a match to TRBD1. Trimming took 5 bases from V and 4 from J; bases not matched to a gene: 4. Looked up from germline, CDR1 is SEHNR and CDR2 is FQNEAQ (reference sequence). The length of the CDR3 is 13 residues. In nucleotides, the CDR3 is TGTGCCAGCAGCGCCACAGGGGTCTATGGCTACACCTTC. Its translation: CASSATGVYGYTF. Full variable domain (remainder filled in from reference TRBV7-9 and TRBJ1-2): DTGVSQNPRHKITKRGQNVTFRCDPISEHNRLYWYRQTLGQGPEFLTYFQNEAQLEKSRLLSDRFSAERPKGSFSTLEIQRTEQGDSAMYLCASSATGVYGYTFGSGTRLTVV.

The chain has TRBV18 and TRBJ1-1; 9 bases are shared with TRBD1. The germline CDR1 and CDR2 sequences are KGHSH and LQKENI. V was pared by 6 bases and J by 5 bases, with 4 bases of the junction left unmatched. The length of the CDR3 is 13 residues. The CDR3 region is CASSRDRVTEAFF. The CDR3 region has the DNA TGTGCCAGCTCTCGGGACAGGGTAACTGAAGCTTTCTTT.

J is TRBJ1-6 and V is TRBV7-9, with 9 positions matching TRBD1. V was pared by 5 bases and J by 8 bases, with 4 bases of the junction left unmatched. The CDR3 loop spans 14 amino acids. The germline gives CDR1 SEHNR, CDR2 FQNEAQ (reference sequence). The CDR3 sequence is CASSQQGADSPLHF. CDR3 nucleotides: TGTGCCAGCAGCCAACAGGGGGCAGATTCACCCCTCCACTTT.

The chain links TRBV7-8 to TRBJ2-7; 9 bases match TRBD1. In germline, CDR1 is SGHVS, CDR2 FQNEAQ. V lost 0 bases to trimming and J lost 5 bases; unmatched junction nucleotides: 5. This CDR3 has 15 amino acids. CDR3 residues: CASSLADRGLDEQYF. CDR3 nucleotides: TGTGCCAGCAGCTTAGCCGACAGGGGGTTGGACGAGCAGTACTTC.

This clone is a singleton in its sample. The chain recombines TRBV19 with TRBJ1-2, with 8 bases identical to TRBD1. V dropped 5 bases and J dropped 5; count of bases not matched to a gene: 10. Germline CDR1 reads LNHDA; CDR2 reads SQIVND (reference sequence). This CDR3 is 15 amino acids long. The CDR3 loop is CASSSGTGSTYGYTF. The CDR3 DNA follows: TGTGCCAGTAGTTCGGGGACAGGAAGTACTTATGGCTACACCTTC.

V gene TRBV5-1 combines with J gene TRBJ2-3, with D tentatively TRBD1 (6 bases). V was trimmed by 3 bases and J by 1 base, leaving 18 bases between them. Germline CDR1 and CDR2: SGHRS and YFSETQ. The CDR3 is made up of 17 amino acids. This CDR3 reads CASSSNRALPGTDTQYF. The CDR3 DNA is TGCGCCAGCAGCTCAAACAGGGCCCTGCCGGGCACAGATACGCAGTATTTT.

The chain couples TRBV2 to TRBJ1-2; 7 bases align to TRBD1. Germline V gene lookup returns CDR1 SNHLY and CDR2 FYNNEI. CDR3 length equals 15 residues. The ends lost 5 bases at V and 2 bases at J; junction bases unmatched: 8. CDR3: CASSPFQTGNYGYTF. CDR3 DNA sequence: TGTGCCAGCAGTCCATTCCAGACAGGGAACTATGGCTACACCTTC.

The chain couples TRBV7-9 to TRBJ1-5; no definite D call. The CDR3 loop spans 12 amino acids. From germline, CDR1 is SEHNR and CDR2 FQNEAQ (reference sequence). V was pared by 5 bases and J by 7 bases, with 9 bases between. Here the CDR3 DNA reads TGTGCCAGCAGCCCGACCGGGCAGCCCCAGCATTTT. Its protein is CASSPTGQPQHF.

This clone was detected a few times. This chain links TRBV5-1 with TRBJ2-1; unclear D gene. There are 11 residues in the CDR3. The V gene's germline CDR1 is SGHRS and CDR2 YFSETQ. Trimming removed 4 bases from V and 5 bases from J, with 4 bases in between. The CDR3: CASSPDNEQFF. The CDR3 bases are TGCGCCAGCAGCCCCGACAATGAGCAGTTCTTC.

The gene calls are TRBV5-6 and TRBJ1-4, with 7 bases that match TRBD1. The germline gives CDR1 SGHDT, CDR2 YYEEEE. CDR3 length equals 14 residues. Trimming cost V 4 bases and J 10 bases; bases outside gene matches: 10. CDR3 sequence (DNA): TGTGCCAGCAGCGTCCGGGACAGAGGGGGAAAACTGTTTTTT. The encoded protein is CASSVRDRGGKLFF.

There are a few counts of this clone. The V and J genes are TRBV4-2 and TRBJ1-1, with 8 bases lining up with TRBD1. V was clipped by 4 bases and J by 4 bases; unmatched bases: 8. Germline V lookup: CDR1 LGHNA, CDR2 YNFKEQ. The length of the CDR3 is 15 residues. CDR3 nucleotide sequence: TGTGCCAGCAGCCGGACAGGGATCCAGAGCACTGAAGCTTTCTTT. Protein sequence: CASSRTGIQSTEAFF.

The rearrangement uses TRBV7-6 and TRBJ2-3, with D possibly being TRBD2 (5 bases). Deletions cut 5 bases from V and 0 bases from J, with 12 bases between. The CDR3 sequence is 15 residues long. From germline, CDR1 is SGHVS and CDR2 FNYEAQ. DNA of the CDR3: TGTGCCAGCAGCCTCCGACTAAGAAGCACAGATACGCAGTATTTT. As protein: CASSLRLRSTDTQYF. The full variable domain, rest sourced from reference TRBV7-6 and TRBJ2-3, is GAGVSQSPRYKVTKRGQDVALRCDPISGHVSLYWYRQALGQGPEFLTYFNYEAQQDKSGLPNDRFSAERPEGSISTLTIQRTEQRDSAMYRCASSLRLRSTDTQYFGPGTRLTVL.

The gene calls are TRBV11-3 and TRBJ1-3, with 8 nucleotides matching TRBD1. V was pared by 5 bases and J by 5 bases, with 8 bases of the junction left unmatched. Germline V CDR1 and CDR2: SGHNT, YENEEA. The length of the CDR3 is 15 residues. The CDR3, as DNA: TGTGCCAGCAGCGAGGACAGGGAATATAGAAACACCATATATTTT. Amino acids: CASSEDREYRNTIYF.

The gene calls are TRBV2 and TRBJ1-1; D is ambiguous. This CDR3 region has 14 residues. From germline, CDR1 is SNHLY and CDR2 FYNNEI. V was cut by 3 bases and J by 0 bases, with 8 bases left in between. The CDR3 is CASSEVRMNTEAFF. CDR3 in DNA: TGTGCCAGCAGTGAGGTCAGAATGAACACTGAAGCTTTCTTT.

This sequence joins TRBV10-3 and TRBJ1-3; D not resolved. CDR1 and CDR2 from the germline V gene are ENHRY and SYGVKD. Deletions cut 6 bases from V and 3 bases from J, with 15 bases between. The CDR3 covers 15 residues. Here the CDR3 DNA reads TGTGCCATCAGCCCTAACTCCGGAGGTGGAAACACCATATATTTT. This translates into CAISPNSGGGNTIYF.